What follows are 6 T cell receptor beta chains derived from one specimen sequenced in a study of T-cell reconstitution after alpha-beta-depleted transplantation in children. It was with unique molecular identifiers that the TCRbeta library was prepared. One entry per CDR3 protein, called by TCRdb with MiXCR from the PCR reads. In the table there are about 900,000 distinct CDR3 sequences, about 26% of which are singletons. The input for sequencing was PBMCs, mostly from graft donor cells, taken 360 days after TCRalphabeta/CD19-depleted stem cell transplant. The receptors come from a boy younger than two who had a stem cell transplant for SCID, so the T cells may come from the graft donor.

This clonotype appeared a few times. The chain carries TRBV24-1 and TRBJ2-1; the match to TRBD2 covers 10 bases. The CDR3 runs to 17 residues. Losses at the gene ends were 2 bases for V and 0 bases for J; bases not matched to a gene: 3. CDR1 and CDR2 (germline): KGHDR, SFDVKD. CDR3 region: CATSDSSSGGSYNEQFF. The CDR3 nucleotides are TGTGCCACCAGTGATTCGTCTAGCGGGGGCTCCTACAATGAGCAGTTCTTC.

The V and J genes are TRBV6-5 and TRBJ1-2; 9 bases fit TRBD1. After removal of 5 bases from V and 4 bases from J, the junction contained 5 bases not matched to a gene. This CDR3 has 14 amino acids. Germline CDR1 reads MNHEY; CDR2 reads SVGAGI. This CDR3 reads CASSHPDRGYGYTF. The DNA of the CDR3 is TGTGCCAGCAGTCACCCGGACAGGGGCTATGGCTACACCTTC.

The table lists this clonotype with a few counts. The V call is TRBV12-3 or TRBV12-4, the J call TRBJ1-2; 8 bases fit TRBD1. Trimming removed 7 bases from V and 8 bases from J; junction bases left unmatched: 6. The CDR3 is 12 residues long. DNA of the CDR3: TGTGCCAGCACTCTCCGGACAGGGGGCTACACCTTC. Translation gives CASTLRTGGYTF.

A single count supports this clonotype. The CDR3 end shows no conserved phenylalanine or tryptophan, and so a read error is likely. CDR3 coding DNA: TGCGCCAGCAGCCAAGATGTTCTAAGGGGGAGGAACACTGAAGCTTTCTCT. This gives the protein CASSQDVLRGRNTEAFS. The V and J genes are TRBV4-3 and TRBJ1-1; D possibly corresponds to TRBD1 (6 bases). V was pared by 0 bases and J by 1 base, with 15 bases between. This CDR3 has 17 residues. Germline loops: CDR1 LGHNA, CDR2 YSLEER.

This clonotype was picked up a small number of times. The J gene is TRBJ2-1, the V gene TRBV5-1, with D unclear. This CDR3 has 13 residues. The V end was cut by 2 bases, the J end by 8 bases, with 11 bases between. The germline V gene encodes CDR1 SGHRS and CDR2 YFSETQ. The CDR3 here is CASSLVLWDEQFF. Here the CDR3 DNA reads TGCGCCAGCAGCTTAGTATTGTGGGATGAGCAGTTCTTC.

The J gene is TRBJ2-5, the V gene TRBV28; D unclear. V lost 6 bases and J lost 6, with 17 bases in between. The V gene's germline CDR1 is MDHEN and CDR2 SYDVKM. The CDR3 runs to 14 residues. The CDR3 DNA reads as TGTGCCAGCAGCGCGAAGGGCGCTAGGAAGACCCAGTACTTC. This sequence encodes CASSAKGARKTQYF.